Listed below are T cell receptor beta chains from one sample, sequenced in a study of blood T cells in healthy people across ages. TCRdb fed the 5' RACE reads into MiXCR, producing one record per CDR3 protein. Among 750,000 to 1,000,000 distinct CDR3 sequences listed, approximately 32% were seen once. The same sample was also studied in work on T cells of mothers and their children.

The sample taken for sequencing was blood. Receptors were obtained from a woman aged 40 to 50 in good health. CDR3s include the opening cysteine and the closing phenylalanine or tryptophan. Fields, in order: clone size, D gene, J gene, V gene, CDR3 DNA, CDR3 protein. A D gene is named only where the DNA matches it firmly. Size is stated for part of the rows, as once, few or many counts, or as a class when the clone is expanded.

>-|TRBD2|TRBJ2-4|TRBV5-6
TGTGCCAGCAGCAGCCTTCTAGCGGCGCTAGCCAAAAACATTCAGTACTTC
CASSSLLAALAKNIQYF
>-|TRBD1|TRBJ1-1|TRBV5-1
TGCGCCAGCAGCTGGACATACTCTCAGGGGGCCAACACTGAAGCTTTCTTT
CASSWTYSQGANTEAFF
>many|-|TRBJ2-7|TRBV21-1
TGTGCCAGCAGCAAAATGGGGGGCCGGGACAGGGATAGCGAGCAGTACTTC
CASSKMGGRDRDSEQYF
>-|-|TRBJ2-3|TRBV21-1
TGTGCCAGCAGCAAAAACCCGACAGGGGGCGAATGGACAGATACGCAGTATTTT
CASSKNPTGGEWTDTQYF
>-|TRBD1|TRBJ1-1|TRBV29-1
TGCAGCGTGGGGACAGGGGCTACTGAAGCTTTCTTT
CSVGTGATEAFF
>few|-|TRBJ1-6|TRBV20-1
TGCAGTGCTAGAGAGGGGGGGAACTCCTATAATTCACCCCGCCACTTT
CSAREGGNSYNSPRHF
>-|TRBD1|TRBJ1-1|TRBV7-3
TGTGCCAGCAGTTCACAGGGGAAGAGTGAAGCTTTCTTT
CASSSQGKSEAFF
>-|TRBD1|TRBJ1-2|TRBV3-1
TGTGCCAGCAGCTCTCCGGGACAGGGCATTTTGAGTTATGGCAACACCTTC
CASSSPGQGILSYGNTF
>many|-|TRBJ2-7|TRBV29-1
TGCAGCGGTATAACAGGGCCACTCTCCTACGAGCAGTACTTC
CSGITGPLSYEQYF
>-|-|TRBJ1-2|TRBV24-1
TGTGCCACCAGAAACAGGGAAAGTGATGGCTACACCTTC
CATRNRESDGYTF
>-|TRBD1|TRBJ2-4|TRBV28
TGTGCCAGCAGATCCACAGGGGGGCTAACCAAAAACATTCAGTACTTC
CASRSTGGLTKNIQYF
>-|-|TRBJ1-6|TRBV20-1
TGCAGTGCTCTAGATAGGTCCGATTCACCCCTCCACTTT
CSALDRSDSPLHF
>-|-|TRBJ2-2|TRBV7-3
TGTGCCAGCAGCTTAACGAACCGGGGCCAGCCCGGGGAGCTGTTTTTT
CASSLTNRGQPGELFF
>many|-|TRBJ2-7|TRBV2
TGTGCCAGCAGCGAACGCTACGAGCAGTACTTC
CASSERYEQYF
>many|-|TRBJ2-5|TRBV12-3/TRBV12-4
TGTGCCAGCAGTTTAGCGCGGGGTCAAGAGACCCAGTACTTC
CASSLARGQETQYF
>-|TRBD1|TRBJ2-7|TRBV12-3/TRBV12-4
TGTGCCAGCACCCCGAGGGGGCTCAAGGTCAACGAGCAGTACTTC
CASTPRGLKVNEQYF
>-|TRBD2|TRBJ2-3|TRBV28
TGTGCCAGCAGTTTATGGCGCGGGGGGGCAGCAGATACGCAGTATTTT
CASSLWRGGAADTQYF
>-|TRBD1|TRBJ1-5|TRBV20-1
TGCAGTGCTTGGGGACAGGAGGCAGGCAATCAGCCCCAGCATTTT
CSAWGQEAGNQPQHF
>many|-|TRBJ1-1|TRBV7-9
TGTGCCAGCAGCCATACAGGCCTTGGTATCAACACTGAAGCTTTCTTT
CASSHTGLGINTEAFF
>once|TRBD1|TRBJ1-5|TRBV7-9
TGTGCCAGCAGCTCCGGGACAGGGGTCCTTAATCAGCCCCAGCATTTT
CASSSGTGVLNQPQHF
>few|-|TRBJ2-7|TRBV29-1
TGCAGCGTTGCTAGAGAGGAAATCTCCTACGAGCAGTACTTC
CSVAREEISYEQYF
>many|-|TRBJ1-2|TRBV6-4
TGTGCCAGCAGTGACTTCAACTATGGCTACACCTTC
CASSDFNYGYTF
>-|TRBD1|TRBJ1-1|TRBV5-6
TGTGCCAGTCGCAAAGGGACAGTGAACACTGAAGCTTTCTTT
CASRKGTVNTEAFF
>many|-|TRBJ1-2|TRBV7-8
TGTGCCAGCAGCTTACACCCCGGTAATAGGGTGAACGATGGCTACACCTTC
CASSLHPGNRVNDGYTF
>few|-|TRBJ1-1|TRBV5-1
TGCGCCAGCAGCTTGGAAGAAGCCGCTGAAGCTTTCTTT
CASSLEEAAEAFF
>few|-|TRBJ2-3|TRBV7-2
TGTGCCAGCAGCTTAGACTCCCGGGGAGATACGCAGTATTTT
CASSLDSRGDTQYF
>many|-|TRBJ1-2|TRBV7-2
TGTGCCAGCAGCTTAGTCCGCGCCGACTATGGCTACACCTTC
CASSLVRADYGYTF
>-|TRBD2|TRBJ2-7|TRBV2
TGTGCCAGCAGTGAAGGGAAAATAGCGGGGCTTTACAATGAGCAGTACTTC
CASSEGKIAGLYNEQYF
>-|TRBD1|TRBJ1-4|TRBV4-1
TGCGCCAGCAGCGCCGGACAGGGGGCCACTAATGAAAAACTGTTTTTT
CASSAGQGATNEKLFF
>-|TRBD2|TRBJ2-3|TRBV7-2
TGTGCCAGCAGCTTTAGCGGGGGGGCCGTCTCAGATACGCAGTATTTT
CASSFSGGAVSDTQYF
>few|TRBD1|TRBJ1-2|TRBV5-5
TGTGCCAGCAGCTCGTGGACAGGGGACAGAGGCTACACCTTC
CASSSWTGDRGYTF
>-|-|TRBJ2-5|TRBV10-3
TGTGCCATCAGTGGACAGGCAAAGACCCAGTACTTC
CAISGQAKTQYF
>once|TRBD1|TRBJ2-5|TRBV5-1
TGCGCCAGCAGCCACCGGACAGGGCGAGAGACCCAGTACTTC
CASSHRTGRETQYF
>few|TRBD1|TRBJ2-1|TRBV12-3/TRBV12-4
TGTGCCAGCAGTTTCGGGGCGCAAGGGACAGGATACAATGAGCAGTTCTTC
CASSFGAQGTGYNEQFF
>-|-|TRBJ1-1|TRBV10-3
TGTGCCATCAGCAAACAGAGCAAGGGCACTGAAGCTTTCTTT
CAISKQSKGTEAFF
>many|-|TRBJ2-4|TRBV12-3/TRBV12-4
TGTGCCAGCAGTTTTAGAGGGGAGGCCAAAAACATTCAGTACTTC
CASSFRGEAKNIQYF
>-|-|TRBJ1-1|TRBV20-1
TGCAGTGCTACGGGCAGGGGCACTGAAGCTTTCTTT
CSATGRGTEAFF
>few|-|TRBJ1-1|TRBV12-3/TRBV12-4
TGTGCCAGCAGGATAGGGGGTCCGAACACTGAAGCTTTCTTT
CASRIGGPNTEAFF
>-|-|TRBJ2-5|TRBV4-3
TGCGCCAGCAGCCAGGATAATCCGGCAGCCCAAGAGACCCAGTACTTC
CASSQDNPAAQETQYF
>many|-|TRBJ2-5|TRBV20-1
TGCAGTGCCCCCCCATTGGCATGGACCCAAGAGACCCAGTACTTC
CSAPPLAWTQETQYF
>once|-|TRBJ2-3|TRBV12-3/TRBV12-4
TGTGCCAGCAGTAGATACGAGGGATCTAGCACAGATGTGCAGTATTTT
CASSRYEGSSTDVQYF
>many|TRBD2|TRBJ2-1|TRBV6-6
TGTGCCAGCAGGTCACTAGCGGGGGGGAATGAGCAGTTCTTC
CASRSLAGGNEQFF
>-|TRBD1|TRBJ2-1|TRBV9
TGTGCCAGCAGCGTAGGAATGAGGGGGACAGGGTCCCACAATGAGCAGTTCTTC
CASSVGMRGTGSHNEQFF
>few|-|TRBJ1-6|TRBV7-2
TGTGCCAGCAGCTCTCATCTCACGGACAGCAGCTCCTATAATTCACCCCTCCACTTT
CASSSHLTDSSSYNSPLHF
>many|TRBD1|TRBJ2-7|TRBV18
TGTGCCAGCTCACCGGGACAGGGGTCCTTCTCCTACGAGCAGTACTTC
CASSPGQGSFSYEQYF
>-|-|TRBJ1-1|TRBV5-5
TGTGCCAGCAGCTTCGAGAGGGTCTGGAACACTGAAGCTTTCTTT
CASSFERVWNTEAFF
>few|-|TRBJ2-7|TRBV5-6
TGTGCCAGCAGCTGGCGGAGTTCCTACGAGCAGTACTTC
CASSWRSSYEQYF
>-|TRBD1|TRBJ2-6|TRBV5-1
TGCGCCAGCAGCGTTGGTGGGACAGCGGCCTCTGGGGCCAACGTCCTGACTTTC
CASSVGGTAASGANVLTF
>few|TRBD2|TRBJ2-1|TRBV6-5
TGTGCCAGCAGCCGATCCCCTTTTGCGGGGGGTGAGCAGTTCTTC
CASSRSPFAGGEQFF
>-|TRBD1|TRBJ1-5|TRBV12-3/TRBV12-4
TGTGCCAGCAGCCGAGATACCAATCCGGGACAGGGGCCTGATCAGCCCCAGCATTTT
CASSRDTNPGQGPDQPQHF
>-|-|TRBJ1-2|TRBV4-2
TGTGCCAGCAGCCAAGATGAGGGGGGTCTGCTCCTTGCTCGCACCTTC
CASSQDEGGLLLARTF
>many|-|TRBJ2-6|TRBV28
TGTGCCAGCAGTTTTCAGGCTTTTGGGGCCAACGTCCTGACTTTC
CASSFQAFGANVLTF
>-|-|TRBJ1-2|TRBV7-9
TGTGCCAGCAGCTTGGGGCAGCCTTCTTACTATGGCTACACCTTC
CASSLGQPSYYGYTF
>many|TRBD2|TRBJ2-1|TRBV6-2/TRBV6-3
TGTGCCAGCAGTTCGGGACTAGGCTCCTACAATGAGCAGTTCTTC
CASSSGLGSYNEQFF
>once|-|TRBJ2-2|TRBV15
TGTGCCACCAGCAGAGATAACGGGGAGCTGTTTTTT
CATSRDNGELFF
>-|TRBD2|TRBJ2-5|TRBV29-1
TGCAGCGTTGAAGGGACTAGCGTCGTAGAGACCCAGTACTTC
CSVEGTSVVETQYF
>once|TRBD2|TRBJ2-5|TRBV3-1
TGTGCCAGCAGCCAAGAGTGGGGGGGAGCCCCGGGTGGAGAGACCCAGTACTTC
CASSQEWGGAPGGETQYF
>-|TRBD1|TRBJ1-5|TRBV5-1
TGCGCCAGCAGCCCGGGGACAGACTATAGCAATCAGCCCCAGCATTTT
CASSPGTDYSNQPQHF